The 8 T cell receptor beta chains below all came from one sample that was sequenced in a study of cytomegalovirus exposure and HLA in healthy donors. PCR used 60 Vbeta primers and 13 Jbeta primers. Sequencing was performed with immunoSEQ multiplex PCR; in TCRdb, only in-frame clones are kept and a portion is missing. Of 150,000 to 200,000 clones listed, around 79% are singletons. The source material was PBMCs. The origin of the receptors is a man aged 40-49 years in good health and CMV-seronegative.

The V and J genes are TRBV18 and TRBJ1-4; 7 nucleotides agree with TRBD1. Germline V gene data show CDR1 as KGHSH and CDR2 as LQKENI. The J segment lost 7 bases and the V segment lost 5 bases, leaving 10 bases of the junction unmatched. This CDR3 has 15 residues. The CDR3 here is CASSSIRGDPEKLFF. The CDR3 DNA reads TGTGCCAGCTCATCGATCAGGGGGGATCCTGAAAAACTGTTTTTT.

The chain combines TRBV18 with TRBJ1-4, with 7 positions matching TRBD1. CDR3 size: 13 residues. The trim removed 4 bases at V and 7 bases at J, leaving 3 bases unmatched. The germline V gene encodes CDR1 KGHSH and CDR2 LQKENI. The CDR3 DNA follows: TGTGCCAGCTCACGTGGGACAGTTGAAAAACTGTTTTTT. This gives the protein CASSRGTVEKLFF.

The chain links TRBV7-2 to TRBJ2-7; tentatively, D is TRBD1 (6 bases). The CDR3 contains 14 residues. Germline assignment: CDR1 SGHTA and CDR2 FQGNSA. Trimming took off 3 bases at V and 1 base at J, with 10 bases between the two ends. This CDR3 is CASSLQGPSYEQYF. The CDR3 region has the DNA TGTGCCAGCAGCTTGCAGGGGCCTTCCTACGAGCAGTACTTC.

This sequence joins TRBV7-5 and TRBJ2-1; TRBD2 reflects the table's D call only, with no check against the DNA. TRBV7-5 is a documented pseudogene. This CDR3 is 20 amino acids long. The CDR3 region is CARSLGRWLAGAQLNNEQFF. DNA for the CDR3: TGTGCCAGAAGCTTAGGCCGGTGGCTAGCGGGGGCGCAACTAAACAATGAGCAGTTCTTC.

The CDR3 reads CASSLADRPTYEQYF. The CDR3 bases are TGTGCCAGCAGCTTGGCAGACAGACCCACCTACGAGCAGTACTTC. This chain links TRBV5-6 with TRBJ2-7; D is possibly TRBD1 (5 bases). Germline CDR1 and CDR2: SGHDT and YYEEEE. The V end lost 0 bases, the J end lost 2 bases, and 12 bases lay between the germline ends. The length of the CDR3 is 15 residues.

This clone was recorded a few times. The chain recombines TRBV6-5 with TRBJ2-2, with 8 bases matching TRBD2. The CDR3 consists of 15 residues. The V and J ends lost 7 bases and 4 bases, in that order; junction bases with no gene match: 8. CDR1 and CDR2 from the germline V gene are MNHEY and SVGAGI. For the CDR3, the DNA is TGTGCCAGCAATGCGGGGGGCGGCACCACCGGGGAGCTGTTTTTT. Its protein product is CASNAGGGTTGELFF.

The rearrangement joins TRBV6-5 to TRBJ1-5; D is undetermined. The CDR3 totals 11 residues. Germline V gene data show CDR1 as MNHEY and CDR2 as SVGAGI. V was shortened by 8 bases and J by 7 bases, with 9 bases between the two germline ends. The CDR3 loop reads CASGSVQPQHF. DNA for the CDR3: TGTGCCAGCGGCTCAGTCCAGCCCCAGCATTTT.

This chain connects TRBV2 to TRBJ2-7; D is uncertain. Germline assignment: CDR1 SNHLY and CDR2 FYNNEI. The V gene lost 2 bases and the J gene lost 2 bases, with 16 bases spanning the gap. CDR3 length: 16 residues. Written as DNA, the CDR3 is TGTGCCAGCAGTGAAAACCCTCCTACCTTTCCCTACGAGCAGTACTTC. Protein product: CASSENPPTFPYEQYF.